The 12 T cell receptor beta chains below come from one sample, sequenced in a study of cytomegalovirus exposure and HLA in healthy donors. PCR used 60 Vbeta primers and 13 Jbeta primers. Produced via immunoSEQ multiplex PCR; TCRdb's table is partial and in-frame only. The data show some 150,000 clones, 65% to 85% seen once. Specimen: PBMCs. Receptors originate from a woman aged 40-49 years in good health and CMV-seropositive.

J is TRBJ1-3 and V is TRBV9, with D uncertain. V lost 2 bases, J lost 2 bases, and 5 bases lay in between. Germline V lookup: CDR1 SGDLS, CDR2 YYNGEE. This CDR3 is built from 13 residues. The CDR3 spells CASSVSPGNTIYF. DNA of the CDR3: TGTGCCAGCAGCGTCTCCCCTGGAAACACCATATATTTT.

This clone showed up just a few times. V is TRBV13 and J is TRBJ1-1; 9 positions agree with TRBD1. Germline V gene lookup returns CDR1 PRHDT and CDR2 FYEKMQ (reference sequence). This CDR3 is 20 amino acids long. With 4 bases clipped from V and 1 base from J, the junction kept 19 bases outside the gene matches. Here the CDR3 DNA reads TGTGCCAGCAGCTCAGTCGGGACAGGGAATTTTTGGGAACCGAACACTGAAGCTTTCTTT. It encodes CASSSVGTGNFWEPNTEAFF.

V and J are TRBV5-4 and TRBJ1-2; the match to TRBD1 covers 7 bases. Germline CDR1 is SGHNT and CDR2 is YYREEE (reference sequence). V dropped 0 bases and J dropped 4; count of bases not matched to a gene: 6. The CDR3 sequence is 15 residues long. CDR3 sequence reads: CASSLGTGVVYGYTF. Written as DNA, the CDR3 is TGTGCCAGCAGCTTGGGGACAGGAGTAGTCTATGGCTACACCTTC. Combining the CDR3 with reference TRBV5-4 and TRBJ1-2 gives the whole variable domain ETGVTQSPTHLIKTRGQQVTLRCSSQSGHNTVSWYQQALGQGPQFIFQYYREEENGRGNFPPRFSGLQFPNYSSELNVNALELDDSALYLCASSLGTGVVYGYTFGSGTRLTVV.

The chain uses TRBV2 and TRBJ2-1; TRBD2 agrees at 11 bases. Trimming took 6 bases from V and 0 from J; bases not matched to a gene: 13. Germline V gene sequence: CDR1 SNHLY, CDR2 FYNNEI. The CDR3 is 19 amino acids. CDR3 DNA sequence: TGTGCCAGCAGCGGGCATAGCGGGGGGGCCCCGAGCTCCTACAATGAGCAGTTCTTC. Protein: CASSGHSGGAPSSYNEQFF.

The chain uses TRBV6-6 and TRBJ1-6; the D is unclear. V lost 6 bases and J lost 10, with 10 bases in between. Looked up from germline, CDR1 is MNHNY and CDR2 is SVGAGI (reference sequence). The CDR3 is made up of 12 amino acids. As DNA, the CDR3 is TGTGCCAGCAGAGGTCCGGGATCACCCCTCCACTTT. The encoded protein is CASRGPGSPLHF.

The rearrangement uses TRBV5-6 and TRBJ1-3; no clear D. V shed 2 bases and J shed 7 bases, with 13 bases lying between them. CDR1 is SGHDT, CDR2 YYEEEE, per germline. The length of the CDR3 is 14 residues. The CDR3, as DNA: TGTGCCAGCAGCTTAGGAGACCTCGGTAACACCATATATTTT. Translated, it gives CASSLGDLGNTIYF.

The rearrangement uses TRBV4-2 and TRBJ2-5, with no clear D. The CDR3 sequence is 14 residues long. Looked up from germline, CDR1 is LGHNA and CDR2 is YNFKEQ. V lost 4 bases to trimming and J lost 5 bases, with 14 bases between them. This chain's CDR3 is CASSLQLRGETQYF. In nucleotides, the CDR3 is TGTGCCAGCAGCCTGCAGCTCAGAGGTGAGACCCAGTACTTC.

This clone appeared a single time. CDR3 in amino acids: CASSPPLAGVKRVQYF. CDR3 in DNA: TGTGCCAGCAGTCCCCCGCTAGCGGGGGTGAAGAGGGTCCAGTACTTC. The gene calls are TRBV28 and TRBJ2-5; 10 nucleotides agree with TRBD2. Germline-derived CDR1 and CDR2 are MDHEN and SYDVKM. CDR3 length: 16 residues. Trimming took 5 bases from V and 10 from J; bases not matched to a gene: 16.

J is TRBJ1-5 and V is TRBV6-5; 7 bases map to TRBD1. Germline V gives CDR1 MNHEY, CDR2 SVGAGI. The CDR3 is made up of 13 amino acids. V lost 6 bases and J lost 5; bases outside the gene matches: 4. The CDR3 sequence is CASSVTGYQPQHF. The CDR3 nucleotides read TGTGCCAGCAGCGTGACAGGGTATCAGCCCCAGCATTTT.

The CDR3 region is CASSPGQGKETQYF. The CDR3 DNA follows: TGTGCCAGCAGCCCCGGACAGGGTAAAGAGACCCAGTACTTC. The genes are TRBV7-3 and TRBJ2-5, with TRBD1 matching 8 bases. The J segment lost 3 bases and the V segment lost 5 bases, leaving 5 bases of the junction unmatched. Germline CDR1 and CDR2: SGHTA and FQGTGA. CDR3 length equals 14 residues.

V is TRBV19 and J is TRBJ1-1; 9 nucleotides agree with TRBD1. The V gene's germline CDR1 is LNHDA and CDR2 SQIVND (reference sequence). The CDR3 is 15 residues long. V gave up 6 bases and J gave up 4 bases; unmatched junction bases: 9. Written as DNA, the CDR3 is TGTGCCAGTAGCGACCCGGGACAGGGTGCCACTGAAGCTTTCTTT. Translated: CASSDPGQGATEAFF.

The V call is TRBV7-9, the J call TRBJ1-1, with 10 bases matching TRBD1. The J segment lost 11 bases and the V segment lost 4 bases, leaving 10 bases of the junction unmatched. The CDR3 is 14 residues long. Germline loops: CDR1 SEHNR, CDR2 FQNEAQ (reference sequence). The CDR3, as DNA: TGTGCCAGCAGCTCGGACAGGGGGGGAGCCGGGGCTTTCTTT. Translated, it gives CASSSDRGGAGAFF.